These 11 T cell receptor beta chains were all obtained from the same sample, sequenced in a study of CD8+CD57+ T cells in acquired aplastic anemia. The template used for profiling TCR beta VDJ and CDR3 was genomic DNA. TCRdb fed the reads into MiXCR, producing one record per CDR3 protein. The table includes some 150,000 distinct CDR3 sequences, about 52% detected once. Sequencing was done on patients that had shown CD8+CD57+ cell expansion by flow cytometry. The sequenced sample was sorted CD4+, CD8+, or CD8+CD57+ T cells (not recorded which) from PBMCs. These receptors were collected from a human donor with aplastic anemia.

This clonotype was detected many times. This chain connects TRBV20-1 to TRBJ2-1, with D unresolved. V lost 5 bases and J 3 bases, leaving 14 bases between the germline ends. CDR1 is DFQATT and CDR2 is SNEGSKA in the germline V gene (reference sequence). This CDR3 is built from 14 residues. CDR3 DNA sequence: TGCAGTGCTCACGGTGGGGATGGCTACAATGAGCAGTTCTTC. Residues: CSAHGGDGYNEQFF.

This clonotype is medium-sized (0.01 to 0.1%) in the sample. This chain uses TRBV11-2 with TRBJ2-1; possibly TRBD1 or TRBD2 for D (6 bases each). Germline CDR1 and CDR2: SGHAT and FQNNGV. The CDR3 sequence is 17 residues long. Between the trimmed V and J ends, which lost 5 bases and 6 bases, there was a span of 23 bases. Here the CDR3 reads CASSRRLWGALFNEQFF. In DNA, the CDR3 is TGTGCCAGCAGCCGGAGGTTGTGGGGGGCCTTGTTCAATGAGCAGTTCTTC. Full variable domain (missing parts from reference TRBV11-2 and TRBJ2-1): EAGVAQSPRYKIIEKRQSVAFWCNPISGHATLYWYQQILGQGPKLLIQFQNNGVVDDSQLPKDRFSAERLKGVDSTLKIQPAKLEDSAVYLCASSRRLWGALFNEQFFGPGTRLTVL.

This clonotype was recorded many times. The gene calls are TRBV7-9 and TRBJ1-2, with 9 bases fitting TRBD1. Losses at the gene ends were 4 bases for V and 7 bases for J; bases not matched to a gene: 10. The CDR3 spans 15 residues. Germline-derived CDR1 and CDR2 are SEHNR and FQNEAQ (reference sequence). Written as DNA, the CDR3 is TGTGCCAGCAGCTCCCCCCGGGACAGGGAGGGTGGCTACACCTTC. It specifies CASSSPRDREGGYTF.

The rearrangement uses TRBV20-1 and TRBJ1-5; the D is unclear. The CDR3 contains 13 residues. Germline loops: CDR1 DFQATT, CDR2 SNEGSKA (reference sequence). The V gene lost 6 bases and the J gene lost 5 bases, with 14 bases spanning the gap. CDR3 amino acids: CSAIDTSDQPQHF. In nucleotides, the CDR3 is TGCAGTGCCATAGACACTTCCGATCAGCCCCAGCATTTT.

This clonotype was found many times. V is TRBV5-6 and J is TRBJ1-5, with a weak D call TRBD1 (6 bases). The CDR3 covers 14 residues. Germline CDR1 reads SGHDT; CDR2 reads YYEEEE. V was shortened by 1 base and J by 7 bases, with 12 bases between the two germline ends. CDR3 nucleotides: TGTGCCAGCAGCTTGCTCCGGGACACACAGCCCCAGCATTTT. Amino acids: CASSLLRDTQPQHF.

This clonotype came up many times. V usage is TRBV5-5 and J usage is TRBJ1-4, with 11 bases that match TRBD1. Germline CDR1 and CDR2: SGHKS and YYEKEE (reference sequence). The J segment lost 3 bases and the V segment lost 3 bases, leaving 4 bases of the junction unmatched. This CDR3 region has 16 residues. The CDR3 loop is CASSSDRGHPNEKLFF. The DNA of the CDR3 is TGTGCCAGCAGCTCGGACAGGGGGCATCCTAATGAAAAACTGTTTTTT. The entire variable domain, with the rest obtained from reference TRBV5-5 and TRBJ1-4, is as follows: DAGVTQSPTHLIKTRGQQVTLRCSPISGHKSVSWYQQVLGQGPQFIFQYYEKEERGRGNFPDRFSARQFPNYSSELNVNALLLGDSALYLCASSSDRGHPNEKLFFGSGTQLSVL.

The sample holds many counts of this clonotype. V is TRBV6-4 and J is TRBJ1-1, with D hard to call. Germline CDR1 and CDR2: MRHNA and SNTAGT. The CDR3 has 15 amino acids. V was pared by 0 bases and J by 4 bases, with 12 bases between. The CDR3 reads CASSDSERLGTEAFF. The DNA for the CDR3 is TGTGCCAGCAGTGACTCGGAACGCCTGGGCACTGAAGCTTTCTTT.

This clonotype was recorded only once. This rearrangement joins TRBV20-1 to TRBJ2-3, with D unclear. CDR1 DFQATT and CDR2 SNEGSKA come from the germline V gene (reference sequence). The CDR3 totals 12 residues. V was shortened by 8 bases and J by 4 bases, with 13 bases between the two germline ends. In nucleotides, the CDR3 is TGCAGTACCGGAGAGGTGTCAGATACGCAGTATTTT. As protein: CSTGEVSDTQYF.

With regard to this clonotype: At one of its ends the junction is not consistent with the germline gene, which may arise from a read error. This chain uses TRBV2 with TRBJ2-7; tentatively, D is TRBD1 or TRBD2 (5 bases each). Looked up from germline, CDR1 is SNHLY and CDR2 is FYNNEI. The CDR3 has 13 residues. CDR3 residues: CASSDGGVSVRDF. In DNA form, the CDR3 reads TGTGCCAGCAGTGATGGGGGAGTTTCGGTAAGGGACTTC.

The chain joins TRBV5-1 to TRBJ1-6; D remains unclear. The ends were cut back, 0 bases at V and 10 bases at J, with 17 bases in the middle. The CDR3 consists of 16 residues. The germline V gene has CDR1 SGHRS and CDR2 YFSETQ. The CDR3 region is CASSLEGGQLGSPLHF. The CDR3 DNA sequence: TGCGCCAGCAGCTTGGAGGGCGGCCAATTAGGATCACCCCTCCACTTT.

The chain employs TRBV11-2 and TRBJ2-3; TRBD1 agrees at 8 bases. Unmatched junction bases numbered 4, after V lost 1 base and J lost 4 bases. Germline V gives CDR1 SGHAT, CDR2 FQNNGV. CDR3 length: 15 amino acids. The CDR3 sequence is CASSLVTRGPDTQYF. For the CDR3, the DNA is TGTGCCAGCAGCTTAGTTACCAGGGGGCCAGATACGCAGTATTTT.